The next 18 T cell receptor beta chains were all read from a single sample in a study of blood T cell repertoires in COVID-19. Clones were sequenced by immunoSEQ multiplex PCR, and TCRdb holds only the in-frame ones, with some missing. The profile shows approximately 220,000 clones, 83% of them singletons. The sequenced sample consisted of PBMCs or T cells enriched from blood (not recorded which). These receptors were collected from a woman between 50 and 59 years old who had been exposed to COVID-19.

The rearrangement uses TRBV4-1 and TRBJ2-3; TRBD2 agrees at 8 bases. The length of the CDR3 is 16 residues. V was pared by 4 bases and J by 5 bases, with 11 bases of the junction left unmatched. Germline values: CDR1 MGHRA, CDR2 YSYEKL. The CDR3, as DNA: TGCGCCAGCAGCCCTGGACTAGCAGAGGGGAGAGATACGCAGTATTTT. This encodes CASSPGLAEGRDTQYF.

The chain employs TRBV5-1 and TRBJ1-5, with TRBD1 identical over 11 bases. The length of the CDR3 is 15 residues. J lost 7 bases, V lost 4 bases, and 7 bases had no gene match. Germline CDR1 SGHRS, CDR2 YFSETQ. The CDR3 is CASSPGTGGSQPQHF. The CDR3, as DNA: TGCGCCAGCAGCCCCGGGACAGGGGGGTCGCAGCCCCAGCATTTT.

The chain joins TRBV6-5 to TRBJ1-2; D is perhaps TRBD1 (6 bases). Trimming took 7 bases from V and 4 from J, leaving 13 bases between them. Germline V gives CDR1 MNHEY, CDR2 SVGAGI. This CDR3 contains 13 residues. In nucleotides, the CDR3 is TGTGCCAGCAAGCGGCAGGGGATCTATGGCTACACCTTC. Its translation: CASKRQGIYGYTF.

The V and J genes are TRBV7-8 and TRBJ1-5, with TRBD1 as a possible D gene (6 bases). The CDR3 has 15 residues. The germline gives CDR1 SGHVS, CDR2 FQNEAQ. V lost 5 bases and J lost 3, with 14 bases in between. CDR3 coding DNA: TGTGCCAGCAGCCCCCCGGGACAAAACAATCAGCCCCAGCATTTT. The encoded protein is CASSPPGQNNQPQHF.

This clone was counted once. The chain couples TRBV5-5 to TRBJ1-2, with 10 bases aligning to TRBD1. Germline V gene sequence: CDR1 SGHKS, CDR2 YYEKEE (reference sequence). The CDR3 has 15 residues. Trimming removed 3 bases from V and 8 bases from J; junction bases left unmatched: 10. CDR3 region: CASSWGQGRAQGYTF. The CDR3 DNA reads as TGTGCCAGCAGCTGGGGACAGGGGAGGGCACAAGGCTACACCTTC.

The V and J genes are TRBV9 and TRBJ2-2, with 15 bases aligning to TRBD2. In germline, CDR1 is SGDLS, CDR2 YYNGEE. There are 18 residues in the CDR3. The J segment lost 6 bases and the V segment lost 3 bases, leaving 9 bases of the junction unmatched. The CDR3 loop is CASSGGTSGGPWSGELFF. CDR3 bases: TGTGCCAGCAGCGGAGGGACTAGCGGGGGGCCATGGTCCGGGGAGCTGTTTTTT.

The CDR3 DNA reads as TGTGCCAGCAGGGGGACTTTTAGCTCCTACGAGCAGTACTTC. Protein sequence: CASRGTFSSYEQYF. This chain connects TRBV5-6 to TRBJ2-7; D possibly corresponds to TRBD2 (6 bases). V dropped 5 bases and J dropped 0 bases, with 12 bases sitting between them. The CDR3 totals 14 residues. CDR1 is SGHDT, CDR2 YYEEEE, per germline.

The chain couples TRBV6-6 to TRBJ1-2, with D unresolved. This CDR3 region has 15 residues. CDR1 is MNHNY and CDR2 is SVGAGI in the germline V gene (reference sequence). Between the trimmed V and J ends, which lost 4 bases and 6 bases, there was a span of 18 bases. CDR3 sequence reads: CASSFPPRGDDGYTF. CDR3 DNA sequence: TGTGCCAGCAGTTTCCCTCCCCGGGGAGATGATGGCTACACCTTC.

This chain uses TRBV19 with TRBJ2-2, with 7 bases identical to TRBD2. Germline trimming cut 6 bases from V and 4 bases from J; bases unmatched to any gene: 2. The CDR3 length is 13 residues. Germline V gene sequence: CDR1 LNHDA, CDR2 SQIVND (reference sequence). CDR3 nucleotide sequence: TGTGCCAGTAGACCGGGGGGCACCGGGGAGCTGTTTTTT. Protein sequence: CASRPGGTGELFF. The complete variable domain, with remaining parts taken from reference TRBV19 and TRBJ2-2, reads DGGITQSPKYLFRKEGQNVTLSCEQNLNHDAMYWYRQDPGQGLRLIYYSQIVNDFQKGDIAEGYSVSREKKESFPLTVTSAQKNPTAFYLCASRPGGTGELFFGEGSRLTVL.

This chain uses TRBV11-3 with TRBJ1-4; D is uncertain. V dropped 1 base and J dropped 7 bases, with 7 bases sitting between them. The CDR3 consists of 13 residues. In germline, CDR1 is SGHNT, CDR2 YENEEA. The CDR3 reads CASSLGPGEKLFF. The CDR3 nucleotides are TGTGCCAGCAGCTTAGGGCCAGGTGAAAAACTGTTTTTT.

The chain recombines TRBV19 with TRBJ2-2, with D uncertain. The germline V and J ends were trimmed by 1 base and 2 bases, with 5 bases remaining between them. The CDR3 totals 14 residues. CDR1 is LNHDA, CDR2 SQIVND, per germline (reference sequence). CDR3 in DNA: TGTGCCAGTAGTATAGGAGGAAACACCGGGGAGCTGTTTTTT. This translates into CASSIGGNTGELFF.

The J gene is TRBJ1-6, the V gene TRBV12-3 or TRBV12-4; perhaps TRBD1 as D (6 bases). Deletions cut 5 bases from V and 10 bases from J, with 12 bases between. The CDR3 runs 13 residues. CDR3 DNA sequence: TGTGCCAGCAGTATTGCGGGGGGCTCACCCCTCCACTTT. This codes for CASSIAGGSPLHF.

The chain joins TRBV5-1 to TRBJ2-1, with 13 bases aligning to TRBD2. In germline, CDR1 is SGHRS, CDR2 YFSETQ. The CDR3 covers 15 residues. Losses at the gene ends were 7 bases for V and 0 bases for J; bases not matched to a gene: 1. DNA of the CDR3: TGCGCCAGCGGGACTAGCGGGAACTCCTACAATGAGCAGTTCTTC. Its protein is CASGTSGNSYNEQFF.

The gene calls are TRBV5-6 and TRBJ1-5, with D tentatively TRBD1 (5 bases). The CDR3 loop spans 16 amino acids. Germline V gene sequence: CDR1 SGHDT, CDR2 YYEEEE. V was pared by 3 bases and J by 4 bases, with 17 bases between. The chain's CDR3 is CASSSISSGENQPQHF. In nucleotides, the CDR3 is TGTGCCAGCAGCTCGATCTCCTCGGGGGAAAATCAGCCCCAGCATTTT.

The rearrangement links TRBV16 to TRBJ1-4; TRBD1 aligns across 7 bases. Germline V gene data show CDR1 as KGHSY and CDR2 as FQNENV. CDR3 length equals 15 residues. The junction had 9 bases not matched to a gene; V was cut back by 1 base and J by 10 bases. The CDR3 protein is CASSQFQGVNAKLFF. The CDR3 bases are TGTGCCAGCAGCCAATTTCAGGGGGTAAACGCAAAACTGTTTTTT.

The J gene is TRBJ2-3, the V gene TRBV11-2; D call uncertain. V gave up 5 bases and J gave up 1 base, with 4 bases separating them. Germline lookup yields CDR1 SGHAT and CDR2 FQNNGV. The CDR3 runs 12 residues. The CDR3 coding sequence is TGTGCCAGCAGCCCGGGCACAGATACGCAGTATTTT. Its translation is CASSPGTDTQYF.

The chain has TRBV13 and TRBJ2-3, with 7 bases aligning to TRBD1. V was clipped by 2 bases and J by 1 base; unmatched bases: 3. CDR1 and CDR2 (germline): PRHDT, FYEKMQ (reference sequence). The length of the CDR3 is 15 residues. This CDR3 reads CASSLLGQGTDTQYF. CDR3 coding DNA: TGTGCCAGCAGCTTACTCGGACAGGGCACAGATACGCAGTATTTT.

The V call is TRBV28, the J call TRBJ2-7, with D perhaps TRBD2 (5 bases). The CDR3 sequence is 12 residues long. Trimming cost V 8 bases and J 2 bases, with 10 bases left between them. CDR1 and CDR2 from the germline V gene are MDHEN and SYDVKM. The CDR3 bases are TGTGCCAGCGGGAGTACCCCCTACGAGCAGTACTTC. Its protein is CASGSTPYEQYF.